These T cell receptor beta chains were read from a single sample in a study of blood T cell repertoires in COVID-19. Repertoires were generated with immunoSEQ multiplex PCR, while TCRdb's copy carries only in-frame clones and drops some. The sample shows more than 200,000 clones, 88% of them seen only once. Material: peripheral blood. The receptors here all came from a woman aged 60-70 years with acute or convalescent COVID-19. Each CDR3 is given with its conserved first and last residue. A D gene is named only where the DNA matches it firmly. Size values are once, few and many counts, or a class for expanded clones, and some rows have none.

len	v_gene	j_gene	d_gene	abundance	CDR3nt	CDR3aa
14	TRBV6-5	TRBJ2-7	TRBD1	-	TGTGCCAGCAGCGGGACAGGGGAACCCTACGAGCAGTACTTC	CASSGTGEPYEQYF
13	TRBV11-2	TRBJ1-1	-	-	TGTGCCAGCAGCTTAGTCTACAGGACTGAAGCTTTCTTT	CASSLVYRTEAFF
15	TRBV30	TRBJ2-3	-	-	TGTGCCTGGAGTGTGGTAGGTGGGGGAGGAGATACGCAGTATTTT	CAWSVVGGGGDTQYF
15	TRBV18	TRBJ1-1	-	-	TGTGCCAGCTCGGAACGGAGGGGAGGGAACACTGAAGCTTTCTTT	CASSERRGGNTEAFF
15	TRBV30	TRBJ1-2	TRBD1	-	TGTGCCTGGAGTGTATGGGGACAGGGGGCCTATGGCTACACCTTC	CAWSVWGQGAYGYTF
18	TRBV10-2	TRBJ2-2	TRBD2	-	TGCGCCAGCAGTGGAAGACTAGCGGGAGGTCTTAACACCGGGGAGCTGTTTTTT	CASSGRLAGGLNTGELFF
14	TRBV2	TRBJ2-5	TRBD1	-	TGTGCCAGCAGTGGGGACAGGGGATTAGAGACCCAGTACTTC	CASSGDRGLETQYF
12	TRBV7-2	TRBJ1-2	-	-	TGTGCCAGCAGCCTGGGCCAGAGCGGCTACACCTTC	CASSLGQSGYTF
15	TRBV5-1	TRBJ2-7	TRBD1	-	TGCGCCAGCAGCCCCGGGACAGGGGAGTCTGACGAGCAGTACTTC	CASSPGTGESDEQYF
14	TRBV5-1	TRBJ1-4	TRBD1	-	TGCGCCAGCAGAGCCGGGACAGGGAATGAAAAACTGTTTTTT	CASRAGTGNEKLFF
12	TRBV24-1	TRBJ1-5	-	-	TGTGCCACCCCACGAGTAGGGGAGCCCCAGCATTTT	CATPRVGEPQHF
15	TRBV10-2	TRBJ2-1	TRBD1	-	TGCGCCAGCAGATCTGGGGGACAGGGGTACAATGAGCAGTTCTTC	CASRSGGQGYNEQFF
15	TRBV4-3	TRBJ1-2	TRBD1	-	TGCGCCAGCAGCCGCCCGGGACAGGGGGCCGGCGGCTACACCTTC	CASSRPGQGAGGYTF
15	TRBV9	TRBJ1-5	TRBD1	-	TGTGCCAGCAGCGTCGGACAGGGGGGCAATCAGCCCCAGCATTTT	CASSVGQGGNQPQHF
18	TRBV4-2	TRBJ2-1	TRBD2	-	TGTGCCAGCAGCCAGGGGGCCGGGACTAGCGGCTCCTACAATGAGCAGTTCTTC	CASSQGAGTSGSYNEQFF
14	TRBV24-1	TRBJ2-7	-	once	TGTGCCACCAGTGATCCCGGGTCGGGCTACGAGCAGTACTTC	CATSDPGSGYEQYF
15	TRBV30	TRBJ1-3	TRBD1	-	TGTGCCTGGAGTGTACCGAGGACAGGGGGAAACACCATATATTTT	CAWSVPRTGGNTIYF